One T cell receptor beta chain is described in this entry. Its matching antigen is unknown. These data come from a study of T cell repertoires in cytomegalovirus infection. Study-level background: Indications of both CMV infection and matching HLA type were provided by public TCR beta signatures. General study findings and limits: CMV carriers having the relevant HLA were flagged by cumulative public TCR beta family frequency. HLA-C-restricted CMV clonotypes gave the most frequent clonotype in two of eight donors.

TCRdb called the reads again in MiXCR, with one record for every CDR3 protein. The table lists about 190,000 distinct CDR3 sequences, 28% of them singletons. Trimming took 3 bases from V and 1 from J, leaving 9 bases between them. The CDR3 is 13 amino acids. Germline assignment: CDR1 DFQATT and CDR2 SNEGSKA (reference sequence). The chain is built from TRBV20-1 and TRBJ1-1, with no clear D. Sample: PBMCs. The sequence derives from a human donor in good health (CMV status not recorded). Some clones in this sample may be carry-over from other donors' samples. CDR3 DNA: TGCAGTGCTAGGGTGACGAGGAACACTGAAGCTTTCTTT. Translation: CSARVTRNTEAFF.